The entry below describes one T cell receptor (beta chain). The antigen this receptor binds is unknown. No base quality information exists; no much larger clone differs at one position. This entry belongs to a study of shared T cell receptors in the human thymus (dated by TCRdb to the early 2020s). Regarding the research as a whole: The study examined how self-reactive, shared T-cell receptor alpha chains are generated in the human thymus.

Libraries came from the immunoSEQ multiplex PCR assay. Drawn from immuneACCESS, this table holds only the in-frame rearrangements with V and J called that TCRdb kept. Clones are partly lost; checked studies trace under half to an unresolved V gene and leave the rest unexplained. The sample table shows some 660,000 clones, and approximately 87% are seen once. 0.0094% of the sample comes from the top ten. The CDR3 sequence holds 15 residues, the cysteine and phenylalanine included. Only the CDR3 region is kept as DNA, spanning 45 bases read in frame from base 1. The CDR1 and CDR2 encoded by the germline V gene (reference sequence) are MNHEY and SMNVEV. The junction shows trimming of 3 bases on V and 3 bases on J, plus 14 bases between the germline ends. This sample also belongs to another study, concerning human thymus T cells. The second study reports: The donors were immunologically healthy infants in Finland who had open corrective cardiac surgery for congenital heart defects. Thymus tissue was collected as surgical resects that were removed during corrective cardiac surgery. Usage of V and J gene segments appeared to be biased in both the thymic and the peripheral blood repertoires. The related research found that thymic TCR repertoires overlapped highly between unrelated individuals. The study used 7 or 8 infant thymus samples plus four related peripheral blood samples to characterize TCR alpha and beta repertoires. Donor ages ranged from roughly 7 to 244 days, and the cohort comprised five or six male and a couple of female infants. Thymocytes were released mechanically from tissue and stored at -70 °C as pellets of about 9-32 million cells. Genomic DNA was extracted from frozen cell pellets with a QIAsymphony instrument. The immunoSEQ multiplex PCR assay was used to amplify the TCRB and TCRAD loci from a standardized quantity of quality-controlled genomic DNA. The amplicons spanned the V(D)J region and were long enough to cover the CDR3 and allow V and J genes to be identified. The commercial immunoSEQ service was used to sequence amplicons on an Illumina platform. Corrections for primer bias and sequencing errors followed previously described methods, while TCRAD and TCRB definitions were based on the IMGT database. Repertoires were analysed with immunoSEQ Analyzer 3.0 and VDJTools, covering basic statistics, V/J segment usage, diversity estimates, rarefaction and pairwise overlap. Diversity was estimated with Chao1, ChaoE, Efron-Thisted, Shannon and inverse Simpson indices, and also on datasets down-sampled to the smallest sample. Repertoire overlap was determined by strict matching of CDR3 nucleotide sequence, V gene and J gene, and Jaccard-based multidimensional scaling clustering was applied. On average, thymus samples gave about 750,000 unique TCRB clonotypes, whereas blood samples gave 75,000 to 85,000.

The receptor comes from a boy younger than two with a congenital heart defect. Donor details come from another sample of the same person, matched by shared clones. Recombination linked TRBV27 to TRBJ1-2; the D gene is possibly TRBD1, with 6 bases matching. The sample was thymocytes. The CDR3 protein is CASSLVRGAYYGYTF. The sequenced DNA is TGTGCCAGCAGTTTGGTCAGGGGAGCTTACTATGGCTACACCTTC.